This T cell receptor (beta chain) is drawn from a study of human T cells and chemical hapten exposure. In germline, CDR1 is MNHEY, CDR2 SVGAGI. The length of the CDR3 is 15 residues. The V gene lost 0 bases and the J gene lost 4 bases, with 12 bases spanning the gap. Regarding time point: pre-sensitization, week 0. Treatment: therapeutic diphenylcyclopropenone sensitization with weekly scalp DPC. TCRdb fed the RACE reads into MiXCR, producing one record per CDR3 protein. The data hold some 330,000 distinct CDR3 sequences, with 5% to 6.5% observed a single time. Many counts were recorded for this clonotype.

This receptor was identified in a woman aged 18-30 years with alopecia areata. Some clones in this sample may be carry-over from other donors' samples. The sequencing used whole blood, collected in connection with sensitization to the hapten diphenylcyclopropenone (DPC). The V gene is TRBV6-5, the J gene TRBJ1-1; D gene ambiguous. CDR3 coding DNA: TGTGCCAGCAGTTACTCGAAAAGTCGAGGCACTGAAGCTTTCTTT. This codes for CASSYSKSRGTEAFF.